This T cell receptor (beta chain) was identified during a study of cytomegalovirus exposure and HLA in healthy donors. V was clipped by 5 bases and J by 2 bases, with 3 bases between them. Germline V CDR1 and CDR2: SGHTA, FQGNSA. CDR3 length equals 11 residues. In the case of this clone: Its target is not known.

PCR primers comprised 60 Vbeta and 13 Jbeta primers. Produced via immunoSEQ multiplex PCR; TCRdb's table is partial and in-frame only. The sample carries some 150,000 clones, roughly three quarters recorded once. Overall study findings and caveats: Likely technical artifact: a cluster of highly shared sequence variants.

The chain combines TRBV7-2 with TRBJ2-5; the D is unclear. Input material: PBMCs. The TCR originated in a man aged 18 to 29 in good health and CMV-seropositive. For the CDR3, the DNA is TGTGCCAGCAGCCTGCAAGAGACCCAGTACTTC. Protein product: CASSLQETQYF.